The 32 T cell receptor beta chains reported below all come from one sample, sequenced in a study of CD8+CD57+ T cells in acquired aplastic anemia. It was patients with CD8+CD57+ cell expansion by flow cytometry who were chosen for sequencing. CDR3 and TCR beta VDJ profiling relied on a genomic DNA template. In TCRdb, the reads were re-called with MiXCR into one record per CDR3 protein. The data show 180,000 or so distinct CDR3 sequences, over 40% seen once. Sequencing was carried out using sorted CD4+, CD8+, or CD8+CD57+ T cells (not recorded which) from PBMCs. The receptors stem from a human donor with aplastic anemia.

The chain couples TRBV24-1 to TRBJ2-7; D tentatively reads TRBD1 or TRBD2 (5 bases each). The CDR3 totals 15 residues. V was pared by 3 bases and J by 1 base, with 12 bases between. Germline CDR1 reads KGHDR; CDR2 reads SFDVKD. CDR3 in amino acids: CATSDPGRPSYEQYF. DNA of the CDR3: TGTGCCACCAGTGATCCGGGACGACCGTCCTACGAGCAGTACTTC.

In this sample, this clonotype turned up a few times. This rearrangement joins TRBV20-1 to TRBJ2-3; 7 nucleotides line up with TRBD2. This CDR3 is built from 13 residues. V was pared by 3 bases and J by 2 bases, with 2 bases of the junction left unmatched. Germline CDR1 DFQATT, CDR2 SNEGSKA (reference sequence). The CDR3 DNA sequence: TGCAGTGCTAGGGGGACTATCACAGATACGCAGTATTTT. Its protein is CSARGTITDTQYF.

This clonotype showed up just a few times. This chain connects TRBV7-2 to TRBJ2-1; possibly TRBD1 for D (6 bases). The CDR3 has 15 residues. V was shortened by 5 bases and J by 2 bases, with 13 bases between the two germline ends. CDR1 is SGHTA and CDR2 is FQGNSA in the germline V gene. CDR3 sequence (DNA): TGTGCCAGCAGCCCCCCTGGGGGCACCTACAATGAGCAGTTCTTC. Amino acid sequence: CASSPPGGTYNEQFF.

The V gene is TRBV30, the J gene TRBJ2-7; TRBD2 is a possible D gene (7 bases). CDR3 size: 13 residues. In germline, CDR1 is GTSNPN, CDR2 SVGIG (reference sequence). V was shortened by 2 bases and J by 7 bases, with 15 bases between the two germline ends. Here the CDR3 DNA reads TGTGCCTGGAGTCGAACAGGGAGGGATGAGCAGTACTTC. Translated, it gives CAWSRTGRDEQYF.

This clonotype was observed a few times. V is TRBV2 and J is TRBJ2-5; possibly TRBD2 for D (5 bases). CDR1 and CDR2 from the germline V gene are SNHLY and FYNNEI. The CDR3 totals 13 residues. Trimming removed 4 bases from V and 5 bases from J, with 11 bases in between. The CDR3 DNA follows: TGTGCCAGCAGTGCACTAGTTCGGGAGACCCAGTACTTC. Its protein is CASSALVRETQYF.

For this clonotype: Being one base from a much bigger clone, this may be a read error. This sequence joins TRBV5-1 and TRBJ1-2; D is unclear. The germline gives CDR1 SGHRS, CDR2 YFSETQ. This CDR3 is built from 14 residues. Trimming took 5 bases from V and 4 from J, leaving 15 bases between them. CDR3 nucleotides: TGCGCCAGCAGACCCACCCCGGGCTCCTATGGCTACACCTTC. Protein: CASRPTPGSYGYTF.

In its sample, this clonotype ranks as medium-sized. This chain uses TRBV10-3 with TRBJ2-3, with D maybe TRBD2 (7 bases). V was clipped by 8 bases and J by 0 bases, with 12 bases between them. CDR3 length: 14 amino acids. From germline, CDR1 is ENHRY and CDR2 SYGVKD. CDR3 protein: CAIRGAFSTDTQYF. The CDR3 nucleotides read TGTGCCATCCGGGGGGCCTTCAGCACAGATACGCAGTATTTT.

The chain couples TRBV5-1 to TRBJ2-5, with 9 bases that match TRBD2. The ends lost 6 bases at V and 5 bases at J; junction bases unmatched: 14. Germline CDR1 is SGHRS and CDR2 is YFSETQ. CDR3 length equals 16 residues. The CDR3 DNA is TGCGCCAGCACTGCAGTAGCGGGAGTGAGAGGGGAGACCCAGTACTTC. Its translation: CASTAVAGVRGETQYF.

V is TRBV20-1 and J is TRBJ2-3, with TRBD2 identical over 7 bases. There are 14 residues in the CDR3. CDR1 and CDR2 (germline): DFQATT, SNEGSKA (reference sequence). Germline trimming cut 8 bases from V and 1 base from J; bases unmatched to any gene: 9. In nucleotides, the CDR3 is TGCAGTCTAGCGGCTAGCCTCGGCACAGATACGCAGTATTTT. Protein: CSLAASLGTDTQYF.

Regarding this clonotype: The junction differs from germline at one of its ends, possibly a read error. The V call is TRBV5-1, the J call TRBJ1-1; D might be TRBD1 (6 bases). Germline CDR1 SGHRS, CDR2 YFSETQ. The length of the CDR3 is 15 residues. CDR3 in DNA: TGCACCAGCAGCTCCACAGGGTCCCTGAACACTGAAGCTTTCTTT. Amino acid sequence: CTSSSTGSLNTEAFF.

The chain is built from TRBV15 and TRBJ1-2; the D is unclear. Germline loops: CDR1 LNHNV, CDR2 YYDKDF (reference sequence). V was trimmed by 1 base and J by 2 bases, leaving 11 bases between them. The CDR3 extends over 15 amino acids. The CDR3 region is CATSRAPQWNYGYTF. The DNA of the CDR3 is TGTGCCACCAGCAGAGCACCCCAGTGGAACTATGGCTACACCTTC.

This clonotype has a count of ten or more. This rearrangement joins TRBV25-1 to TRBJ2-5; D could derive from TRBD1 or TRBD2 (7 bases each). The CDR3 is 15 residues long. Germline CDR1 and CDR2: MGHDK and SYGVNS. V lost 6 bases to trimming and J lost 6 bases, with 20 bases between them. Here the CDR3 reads CASRTTGRGGQTQYF. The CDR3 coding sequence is TGTGCCAGCAGGACGACAGGGAGGGGCGGGCAGACCCAGTACTTC.

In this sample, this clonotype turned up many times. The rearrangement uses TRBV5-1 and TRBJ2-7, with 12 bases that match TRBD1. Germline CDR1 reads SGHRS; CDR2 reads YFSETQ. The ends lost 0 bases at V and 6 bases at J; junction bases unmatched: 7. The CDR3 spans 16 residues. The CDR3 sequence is CASSLGPGQGAGEQYF. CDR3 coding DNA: TGCGCCAGCAGCTTGGGCCCGGGACAGGGGGCAGGCGAGCAGTACTTC.

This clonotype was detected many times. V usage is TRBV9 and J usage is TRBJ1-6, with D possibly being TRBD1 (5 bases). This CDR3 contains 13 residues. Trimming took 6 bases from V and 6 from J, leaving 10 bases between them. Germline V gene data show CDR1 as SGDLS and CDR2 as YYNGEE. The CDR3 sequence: CASTFGGNSPLHF. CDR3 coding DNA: TGTGCCAGCACCTTCGGGGGTAATTCACCCCTCCACTTT.

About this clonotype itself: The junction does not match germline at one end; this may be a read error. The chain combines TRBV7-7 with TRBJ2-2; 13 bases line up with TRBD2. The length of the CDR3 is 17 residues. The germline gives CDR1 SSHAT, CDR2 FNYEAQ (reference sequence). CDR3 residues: CASRPTSGGANTGELFF. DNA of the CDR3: TGTGCTAGCAGGCCCACTAGCGGGGGGGCTAACACCGGGGAGCTGTTTTTT.

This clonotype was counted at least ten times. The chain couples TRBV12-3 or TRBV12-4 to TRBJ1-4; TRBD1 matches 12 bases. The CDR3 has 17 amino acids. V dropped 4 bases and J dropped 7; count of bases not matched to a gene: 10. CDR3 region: CASSSGQGAVASEKLFF. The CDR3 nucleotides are TGTGCCAGCAGTTCGGGACAGGGGGCAGTAGCTAGTGAAAAACTGTTTTTT.

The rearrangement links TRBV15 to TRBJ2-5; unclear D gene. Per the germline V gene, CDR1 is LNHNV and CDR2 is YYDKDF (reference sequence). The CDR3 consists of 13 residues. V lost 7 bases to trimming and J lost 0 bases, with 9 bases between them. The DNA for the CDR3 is TGTGCCACCAACAAAGACAACCAAGAGACCCAGTACTTC. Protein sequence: CATNKDNQETQYF.

The CDR3 DNA reads TGTGCCAGCAGCTTCTCCCGGGAGATCGAGCAGTTCTTC. This codes for CASSFSREIEQFF. V usage is TRBV11-3 and J usage is TRBJ2-1; D possibly corresponds to TRBD2 (6 bases). Germline CDR1 is SGHNT and CDR2 is YENEEA. The CDR3 has 13 residues. V was trimmed by 3 bases and J by 10 bases, leaving 13 bases between them.

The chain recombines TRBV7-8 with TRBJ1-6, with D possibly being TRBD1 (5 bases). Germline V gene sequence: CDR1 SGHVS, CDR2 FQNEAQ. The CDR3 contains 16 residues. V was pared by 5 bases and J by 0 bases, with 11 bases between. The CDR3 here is CASSHGGGSYNSPLHF. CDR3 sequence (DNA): TGTGCCAGCAGCCACGGCGGGGGCTCCTATAATTCACCCCTCCACTTT.

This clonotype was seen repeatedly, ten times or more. The CDR3: CASSSDQETQYF. In DNA, the CDR3 is TGTGCCAGTAGTTCGGACCAAGAGACCCAGTACTTC. J is TRBJ2-5 and V is TRBV19, with D unclear. Germline V CDR1 and CDR2: LNHDA, SQIVND (reference sequence). The CDR3 runs to 12 residues. V lost 5 bases and J 0 bases, leaving 4 bases between the germline ends.

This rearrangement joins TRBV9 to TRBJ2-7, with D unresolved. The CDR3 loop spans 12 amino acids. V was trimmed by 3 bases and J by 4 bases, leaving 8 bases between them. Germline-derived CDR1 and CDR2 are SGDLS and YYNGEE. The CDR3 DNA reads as TGTGCCAGCAGCGCAGATGGGTACGAGCAGTACTTC. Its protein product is CASSADGYEQYF.

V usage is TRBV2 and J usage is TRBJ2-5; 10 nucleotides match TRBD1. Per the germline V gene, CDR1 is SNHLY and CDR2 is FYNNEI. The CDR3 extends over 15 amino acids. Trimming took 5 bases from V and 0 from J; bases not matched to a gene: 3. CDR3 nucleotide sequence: TGTGCCAGCAGTTCAGGGACAGGGGACCAAGAGACCCAGTACTTC. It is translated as CASSSGTGDQETQYF.

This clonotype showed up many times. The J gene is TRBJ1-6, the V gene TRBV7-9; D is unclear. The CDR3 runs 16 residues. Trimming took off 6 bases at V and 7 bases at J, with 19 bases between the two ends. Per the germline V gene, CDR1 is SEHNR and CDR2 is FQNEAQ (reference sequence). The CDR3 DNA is TGTGCCAGCAGTCCTAGCGGCGGATCCGTAAATTCACCCCTCCACTTT. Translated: CASSPSGGSVNSPLHF. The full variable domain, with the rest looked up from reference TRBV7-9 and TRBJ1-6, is DTGVSQNPRHKITKRGQNVTFRCDPISEHNRLYWYRQTLGQGPEFLTYFQNEAQLEKSRLLSDRFSAERPKGSFSTLEIQRTEQGDSAMYLCASSPSGGSVNSPLHFGNGTRLTVT.

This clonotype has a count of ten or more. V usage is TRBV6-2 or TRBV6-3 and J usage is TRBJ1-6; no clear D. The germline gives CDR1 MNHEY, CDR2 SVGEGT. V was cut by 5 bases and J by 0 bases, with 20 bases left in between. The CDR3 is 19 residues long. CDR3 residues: CASSHTPKVLSSYNSPLHF. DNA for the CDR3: TGTGCCAGCAGTCACACACCTAAAGTGCTGAGCTCCTATAATTCACCCCTCCACTTT.

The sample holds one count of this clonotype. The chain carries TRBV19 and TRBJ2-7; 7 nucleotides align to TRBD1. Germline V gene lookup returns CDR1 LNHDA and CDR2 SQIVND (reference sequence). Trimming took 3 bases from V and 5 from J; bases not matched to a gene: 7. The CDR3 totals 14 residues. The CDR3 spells CASSMSQGLNEQYF. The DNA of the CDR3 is TGTGCCAGTAGTATGTCACAGGGGTTGAACGAGCAGTACTTC.

CDR3 protein: CASSLDRTPLHF. Written as DNA, the CDR3 is TGTGCCAGCAGCTTAGATCGGACACCCCTCCACTTT. The rearrangement joins TRBV7-8 to TRBJ1-6, with D unclear. The CDR3 consists of 12 residues. The V and J ends lost 1 base and 11 bases respectively, with 6 bases between them. CDR1 and CDR2 from the germline V gene are SGHVS and FQNEAQ.

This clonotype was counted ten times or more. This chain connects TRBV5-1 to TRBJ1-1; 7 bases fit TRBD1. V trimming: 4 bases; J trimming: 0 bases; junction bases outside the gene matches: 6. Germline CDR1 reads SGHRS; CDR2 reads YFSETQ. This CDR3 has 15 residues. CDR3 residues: CASSPRTGLNTEAFF. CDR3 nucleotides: TGCGCCAGCAGCCCCAGGACAGGCTTGAACACTGAAGCTTTCTTT.

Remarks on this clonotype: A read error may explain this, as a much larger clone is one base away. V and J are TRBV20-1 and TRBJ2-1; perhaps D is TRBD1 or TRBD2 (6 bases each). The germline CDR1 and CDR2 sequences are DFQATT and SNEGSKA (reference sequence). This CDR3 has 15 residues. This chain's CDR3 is CSARERGAFNNEQLF. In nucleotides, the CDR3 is TGCAGTGCTAGAGAAAGGGGGGCCTTTAATAATGAGCAGCTCTTC.

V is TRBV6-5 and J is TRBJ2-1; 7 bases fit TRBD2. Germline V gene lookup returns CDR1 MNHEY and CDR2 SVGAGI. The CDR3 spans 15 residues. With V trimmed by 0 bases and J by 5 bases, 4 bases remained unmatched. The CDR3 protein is CASSYSLGGNNEQFF. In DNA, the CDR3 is TGTGCCAGCAGTTACTCCCTGGGAGGGAACAATGAGCAGTTCTTC.

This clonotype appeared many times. CDR3 sequence: CASSFQLECFCSYEQYF. In DNA, the CDR3 is TGCGCCAGCAGCTTCCAATTAGAATGTTTCTGCTCCTACGAGCAGTACTTC. This rearrangement joins TRBV5-1 to TRBJ2-7; D ambiguous. V lost 2 bases and J 0 bases, leaving 18 bases between the germline ends. Germline V gene data show CDR1 as SGHRS and CDR2 as YFSETQ. This CDR3 is 17 amino acids long.

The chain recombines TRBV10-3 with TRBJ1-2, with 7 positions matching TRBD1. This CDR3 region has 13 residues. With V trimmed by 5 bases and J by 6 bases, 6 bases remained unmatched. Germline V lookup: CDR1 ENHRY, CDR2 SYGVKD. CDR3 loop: CAISTETGNGYTF. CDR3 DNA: TGTGCCATCAGTACAGAGACAGGGAATGGCTACACCTTC.

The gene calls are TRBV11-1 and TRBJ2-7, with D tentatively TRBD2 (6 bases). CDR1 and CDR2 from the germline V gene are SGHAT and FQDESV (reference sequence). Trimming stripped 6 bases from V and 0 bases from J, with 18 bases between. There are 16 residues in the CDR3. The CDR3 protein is CASSLNPSASSYEQYF. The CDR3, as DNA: TGTGCCAGCAGTCTCAACCCTAGCGCCTCCTCCTACGAGCAGTACTTC. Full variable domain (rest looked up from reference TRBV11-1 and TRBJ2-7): EAEVAQSPRYKITEKSQAVAFWCDPISGHATLYWYRQILGQGPELLVQFQDESVVDDSQLPKDRFSAERLKGVDSTLKIQPAELGDSAMYLCASSLNPSASSYEQYFGPGTRLTVT.